The clone carrying this TCR beta chain was seen a single time. The data derive from a study of cytomegalovirus exposure and HLA in healthy donors. The CDR3 runs 15 residues. Trimming pared 0 bases from V and 4 bases from J, leaving 13 bases between. Germline values: CDR1 SGDLS, CDR2 YYNGEE. A multiplex PCR was run with 60 Vbeta primers and 13 Jbeta primers. Clones were sequenced by immunoSEQ multiplex PCR, and TCRdb holds only the in-frame ones, with some missing. The sample lists around 140,000 clones, 75% to 90% occurring once. The source is a middle-aged man in good health and CMV-seronegative. The chain joins TRBV9 to TRBJ1-1; D is unresolved. Sample: PBMCs. The CDR3 loop reads CASSVELNAVTEAFF. DNA for the CDR3: TGTGCCAGCAGCGTAGAATTGAATGCGGTCACTGAAGCTTTCTTT.